These 20 T cell receptor beta chains originate from one sample sequenced in a study of beta chain features in type 1 diabetes. The study reverse transcribed the entire isolated RNA, so it sequenced expressed TCRB transcripts. This table comes from immunoSEQ multiplex PCR, and its TCRdb copy is limited to in-frame clones, with some not included. Found here are 250,000 to 300,000 clones, around 7.3% of them singletons; the top ten hold over 0.8%. The sequenced sample was central memory CD4+ T cells from blood. The receptors come from a young woman in good health.

This clone was seen only a few times. The V and J genes are TRBV9 and TRBJ2-2; D is uncertain. The germline gives CDR1 SGDLS, CDR2 YYNGEE. This CDR3 contains 15 residues. V shed 1 base and J shed 0 bases, with 7 bases lying between them. The chain's CDR3 is CASSVTAANTGELFF. CDR3 sequence (DNA): TGTGCCAGCAGCGTAACAGCAGCGAACACCGGGGAGCTGTTTTTT.

A few counts support this clone. V gene TRBV4-1 combines with J gene TRBJ2-3; D not certain. Between the trimmed V and J ends, which lost 0 bases and 8 bases, there was a span of 3 bases. The CDR3 runs to 11 residues. Germline values: CDR1 MGHRA, CDR2 YSYEKL. For the CDR3, the DNA is TGCGCCAGCAGCCAAGATGTTACGCAGTATTTT. Amino acids: CASSQDVTQYF.

The V and J genes are TRBV18 and TRBJ1-1; TRBD1 matches at 10 bases. Germline V CDR1 and CDR2: KGHSH, LQKENI. V lost 4 bases and J lost 5; bases outside the gene matches: 4. The CDR3 covers 14 residues. The CDR3, as DNA: TGTGCCAGCTCACGGGACAGGGGAACAACTGAAGCTTTCTTT. Encoded protein: CASSRDRGTTEAFF.

This clone was found a few times. J is TRBJ1-3 and V is TRBV15; no reliable D call. V was pared by 3 bases and J by 0 bases, with 12 bases between. This CDR3 is built from 16 residues. Germline values: CDR1 LNHNV, CDR2 YYDKDF (reference sequence). CDR3 coding DNA: TGTGCCACCAGCAGGGACCCGGGTCTCTCTGGAAACACCATATATTTT. It codes for CATSRDPGLSGNTIYF.

This clone was counted at least ten times. The rearrangement links TRBV9 to TRBJ2-7; D is ambiguous. The CDR3 is 12 amino acids. The V and J ends lost 4 bases and 2 bases respectively, with 7 bases between them. Germline V lookup: CDR1 SGDLS, CDR2 YYNGEE. CDR3 nucleotides: TGTGCCAGCAGCTCCCGACCCTACGAGCAGTACGTC. It yields the protein CASSSRPYEQYV.

This clone was counted between two and nine times. This chain uses TRBV7-2 with TRBJ2-1; TRBD2 agrees at 13 bases. Trimming removed 1 base from V and 0 bases from J; junction bases left unmatched: 6. The CDR3 has 19 residues. Per the germline V gene, CDR1 is SGHTA and CDR2 is FQGNSA. CDR3 protein: CASSLGRTSGGSSYNEQFF. The CDR3 nucleotides read TGTGCCAGCAGCTTAGGACGGACTAGCGGGGGCAGCTCCTACAATGAGCAGTTCTTC.

This chain uses TRBV28 with TRBJ2-7, with 10 bases matching TRBD2. Germline values: CDR1 MDHEN, CDR2 SYDVKM. The CDR3 has 15 amino acids. Losses at the gene ends were 5 bases for V and 3 bases for J; bases not matched to a gene: 7. This chain's CDR3 is CASSPRRTSGYEQYV. DNA of the CDR3: TGTGCCAGCAGTCCACGGCGGACTAGCGGCTACGAGCAGTACGTC.

There are a few counts of this clone. This chain links TRBV21-1 with TRBJ2-1; the table's D call TRBD2 went unverified against the DNA. TRBV21-1 is a known pseudogene. The CDR3 is 16 residues long. The CDR3 is CASDQSNEREGNEQFF. The CDR3 DNA is TGTGCCAGCGACCAATCTAATGAGCGGGAAGGCAATGAGCAGTTCTTC.

This clone came up a few times. The chain links TRBV7-3 to TRBJ1-2, with D unresolved. CDR1 is SGHTA and CDR2 is FQGTGA in the germline V gene. The V end was cut by 5 bases, the J end by 8 bases, with 15 bases between. This CDR3 is 13 amino acids long. CDR3 sequence (DNA): TGTGCCAGCAGCCAAGGGCGGACCTTCGGCTACACCTTC. Translation gives CASSQGRTFGYTF.

This clone was observed a few times. V usage is TRBV5-1 and J usage is TRBJ2-6; 7 bases agree with TRBD2. The CDR3 contains 18 residues. The germline CDR1 and CDR2 sequences are SGHRS and YFSETQ. After removal of 3 bases from V and 0 bases from J, the junction contained 9 bases not matched to a gene. The CDR3 sequence: CASSWEPGGGSGANVLTF. The CDR3 region has the DNA TGCGCCAGCAGCTGGGAACCGGGAGGCGGCTCTGGGGCCAACGTCCTGACTTTC. Combining the CDR3 with reference TRBV5-1 and TRBJ2-6 gives the whole variable domain KAGVTQTPRYLIKTRGQQVTLSCSPISGHRSVSWYQQTPGQGLQFLFEYFSETQRNKGNFPGRFSGRQFSNSRSEMNVSTLELGDSALYLCASSWEPGGGSGANVLTFGAGSRLTVL.

This clone showed up just a few times. The rearrangement links TRBV29-1 to TRBJ2-7; 11 nucleotides match TRBD1. The germline V gene encodes CDR1 SQVTM and CDR2 ANQGSEA. Unmatched junction bases numbered 8, after V lost 4 bases and J lost 3 bases. The CDR3 has 15 amino acids. The CDR3 sequence is CSVVYGTGGFYEQYF. The CDR3 DNA reads as TGCAGCGTTGTGTACGGGACAGGGGGATTCTACGAGCAGTACTTC.

The chain links TRBV7-8 to TRBJ2-7, with 11 bases aligning to TRBD1. The CDR3 runs 18 residues. Trimming removed 1 base from V and 7 bases from J; junction bases left unmatched: 15. Per the germline V gene, CDR1 is SGHVS and CDR2 is FQNEAQ. The CDR3 DNA reads as TGTGCCAGCAGCTTAGTATCGTGGACAGGGGGCCTGACTTGGGAGCAGTACGTC. Translating gives CASSLVSWTGGLTWEQYV.

This clone was observed a few times. The genes are TRBV27 and TRBJ2-6; D remains unclear. The V and J ends lost 2 bases and 0 bases respectively, with 8 bases between them. The germline gives CDR1 MNHEY, CDR2 SMNVEV (reference sequence). This CDR3 comprises 16 residues. Here the CDR3 reads CASSLLLSSGANVLTF. The DNA for the CDR3 is TGTGCCAGCAGTTTACTTTTAAGCTCTGGGGCCAACGTCCTGACTTTC. Full variable domain (outside the CDR3, taken from reference TRBV27 and TRBJ2-6): EAQVTQNPRYLITVTGKKLTVTCSQNMNHEYMSWYRQDPGLGLRQIYYSMNVEVTDKGDVPEGYKVSRKEKRNFPLILESPSPNQTSLYFCASSLLLSSGANVLTFGAGSRLTVL.

The rearrangement joins TRBV11-1 to TRBJ2-1; D remains unclear. This CDR3 is 12 amino acids long. V was cut by 7 bases and J by 4 bases, with 8 bases left in between. Germline CDR1 reads SGHAT; CDR2 reads FQDESV (reference sequence). CDR3 residues: CASTDPYNEQFF. CDR3 bases: TGTGCCAGCACCGACCCTTACAATGAGCAGTTCTTC.

V and J are TRBV6-6 and TRBJ2-2; 7 bases are a match to TRBD1. CDR1 is MNHNY, CDR2 SVGAGI, per germline (reference sequence). The CDR3 is made up of 15 amino acids. The V and J ends lost 3 bases and 1 base, in that order; junction bases with no gene match: 2. Here the CDR3 DNA reads TGTGCCAGCAGTTATGGGACAGTGAACACCGGGGAGCTGTTTTTT. This translates into CASSYGTVNTGELFF.

This clone was picked up a small number of times. The chain employs TRBV28 and TRBJ1-2; 9 bases are shared with TRBD1. With V trimmed by 4 bases and J by 4 bases, 7 bases remained unmatched. Germline lookup yields CDR1 MDHEN and CDR2 SYDVKM. CDR3 length equals 15 residues. The DNA for the CDR3 is TGTGCCAGCAGTTCGGTGGGACAGGGAGTCTATGGCTACACCTTC. This sequence encodes CASSSVGQGVYGYTF.

The chain combines TRBV4-3 with TRBJ2-6; D not resolved. CDR1 and CDR2 (germline): LGHNA, YSLEER. Trimming cost V 0 bases and J 3 bases, with 12 bases left between them. This CDR3 spans 17 amino acids. The CDR3 reads CASSQDGPYSGANVLTF. Here the CDR3 DNA reads TGCGCCAGCAGCCAAGATGGCCCCTACAGTGGGGCCAACGTCCTGACTTTC.

A few counts support this clone. This chain links TRBV11-3 with TRBJ2-7; D gene uncertain. The CDR3 contains 13 residues. V shed 2 bases and J shed 3 bases, with 8 bases lying between them. Germline values: CDR1 SGHNT, CDR2 YENEEA. Written as DNA, the CDR3 is TGTGCCAGCAGCTTAACGACGGACTACGAGCAGTACTTC. Its protein is CASSLTTDYEQYF.

This clone was picked up many times. The rearrangement links TRBV7-9 to TRBJ2-2, with D hard to call. This CDR3 has 10 amino acids. Germline V lookup: CDR1 SEHNR, CDR2 FQNEAQ (reference sequence). The CDR3 DNA reads as TGTGGGGCGTACACCGGGGAGCTGTTTTTT. It translates to CGAYTGELFF.

This clone showed up just a few times. The V call is TRBV5-1, the J call TRBJ2-2; 8 nucleotides match TRBD1. V gave up 4 bases and J gave up 6 bases; unmatched junction bases: 5. The CDR3 runs to 14 residues. The V gene's germline CDR1 is SGHRS and CDR2 YFSETQ. The CDR3 DNA is TGCGCCAGCAGCATCAGACAGGGGTCCGGGGAGCTGTTTTTT. Amino acids: CASSIRQGSGELFF. Supplemented by reference TRBV5-1 and TRBJ2-2, the full variable domain reads KAGVTQTPRYLIKTRGQQVTLSCSPISGHRSVSWYQQTPGQGLQFLFEYFSETQRNKGNFPGRFSGRQFSNSRSEMNVSTLELGDSALYLCASSIRQGSGELFFGEGSRLTVL.